This T cell receptor beta chain was obtained from a study of tumor-infiltrating lymphocytes in oesophageal squamous cell carcinoma (dated by TCRdb to 2015 to 2016). The library came from PCR. Reads for this sample came from an Illumina HiSeq 2000. Clones were called with MiXCR by TCRdb after fastp trimmed the public reads at Q25, and only in-frame beta chains were retained. Rows with a matching CDR3 protein are joined into one entry that keeps the most common DNA and genes. The sample table lists 16,000 or so distinct CDR3 sequences, roughly 46% of them with a count of one. The leading ten clones occupy about 38% of the sample. V and J are truncated by 4 bases and 2 bases respectively, leaving an intervening sequence of 10 bases. CDR1 and CDR2 are read off the germline V gene as SGHRS and YFSETQ. The cysteine opens and the phenylalanine closes a CDR3 of 14 amino acids. Only the CDR3 portion is preserved as DNA: 42 bases, with reading frame beginning at the first base.

This clonotype was counted only a few times. Its target antigen remains unknown. Base qualities are not at hand, and no much larger clone is one base apart. Sequencing was carried out using blood. The receptor's source is a female donor with esophageal squamous cell carcinoma. The sequence links TRBV5-1 to TRBJ1-3, with TRBD1 tentatively as D gene (5 bases match). CDR3 region: CASSTGRTGNTIYF. The sequenced DNA is TGCGCCAGCAGCACGGGACGAACTGGAAACACCATATATTTT.